The next 19 T cell receptor beta chains were all read from a single sample in a study of blood T cell repertoires in COVID-19. Only in-frame clones appear in the TCRdb table, and some are missing; sequencing was by immunoSEQ multiplex PCR. The repertoire holds about 180,000 clones, with roughly 77% as singletons. Sequencing was performed on peripheral blood. The receptors come from a man between 65 and 85 years old with active or convalescent COVID-19.

CDR3 nucleotide sequence: TGTGCCAGCAGTTTATTTAGCATGAACACTGAAGCTTTCTTT. Its protein product is CASSLFSMNTEAFF. The V and J genes are TRBV28 and TRBJ1-1; D is unclear. This CDR3 contains 14 residues. The ends were cut back, 1 base at V and 0 bases at J, with 6 bases in the middle. CDR1 MDHEN and CDR2 SYDVKM come from the germline V gene.

This chain joins TRBV3-1 (or the pseudogene TRBV3-2) and TRBJ2-7, with D unresolved. The CDR3 length is 15 residues. Trimming pared 1 base from V and 2 bases from J, leaving 12 bases between. Looked up from germline, CDR1 is LGHDT and CDR2 is YNNKEL (reference sequence). CDR3 DNA: TGTGCCAGCAGCCAAGCTCCCGGCGAGGCCTACGAGCAGTACTTC. Its translation: CASSQAPGEAYEQYF.

This clone was recorded a few times. This chain links TRBV4-2 with TRBJ2-1; 12 bases map to TRBD1. This CDR3 contains 19 residues. J was trimmed by 7 bases and V by 0 bases; bases with no gene match: 13. Germline CDR1 reads LGHNA; CDR2 reads YNFKEQ. CDR3 coding DNA: TGTGCCAGCAGCCAAGAGGGGGGGCCGGGACAGGGGGCCAGGAATGAGCAGTTCTTC. This gives the protein CASSQEGGPGQGARNEQFF.

The rearrangement joins TRBV25-1 to TRBJ2-2; the D is unclear. V was pared by 10 bases and J by 6 bases, with 9 bases between. The germline V gene encodes CDR1 MGHDK and CDR2 SYGVNS. The CDR3 is 11 residues long. For the CDR3, the DNA is TGTGCCACTCTAGAATCCGGGGAGCTGTTTTTT. Translating gives CATLESGELFF.

There are a few counts of this clone. This chain joins TRBV6-6 and TRBJ2-1; TRBD2 agrees at 15 bases. Losses at the gene ends were 5 bases for V and 10 bases for J; bases not matched to a gene: 12. The CDR3 consists of 17 residues. Germline V lookup: CDR1 MNHNY, CDR2 SVGAGI (reference sequence). The CDR3 protein is CASSPGTSGRRYLEQFF. The DNA for the CDR3 is TGTGCCAGCAGTCCCGGGACTAGCGGGAGGAGGTACTTAGAGCAGTTCTTC.

The chain links TRBV18 to TRBJ1-1, with TRBD1 identical over 10 bases. The CDR3 is 17 amino acids. J lost 0 bases, V lost 3 bases, and 7 bases had no gene match. Germline loops: CDR1 KGHSH, CDR2 LQKENI. This CDR3 reads CASSPRDRGLMNTEAFF. CDR3 sequence (DNA): TGTGCCAGCTCACCCCGGGACAGGGGTCTCATGAACACTGAAGCTTTCTTT.

CDR3 in amino acids: CASSDVGGGNQPQHF. The CDR3 nucleotides read TGTGCCAGCAGTGATGTAGGCGGTGGCAATCAGCCCCAGCATTTT. The chain combines TRBV25-1 with TRBJ1-5; D gene uncertain. Trimming removed 3 bases from V and 2 bases from J, with 11 bases in between. Germline CDR1 is MGHDK and CDR2 is SYGVNS. CDR3 length equals 15 residues.

The chain has TRBV5-1 and TRBJ1-6; 7 nucleotides agree with TRBD1. V shed 3 bases and J 0 bases; nucleotides not matched to a gene: 6. Germline CDR1 reads SGHRS; CDR2 reads YFSETQ. The CDR3 extends over 17 amino acids. CDR3 protein: CASSSGTVSSYNSPLHF. In DNA form, the CDR3 reads TGCGCCAGCAGCTCCGGGACAGTAAGCTCCTATAATTCACCCCTCCACTTT.

The V and J genes are TRBV19 and TRBJ1-2; D remains ambiguous. Germline V gives CDR1 LNHDA, CDR2 SQIVND (reference sequence). This CDR3 is built from 14 residues. Between the trimmed V and J ends, which lost 5 bases and 7 bases, there was a span of 17 bases. The CDR3 here is CASSPKTGVGGYTF. In nucleotides, the CDR3 is TGTGCCAGTAGTCCAAAAACCGGGGTTGGTGGCTACACCTTC.

The chain uses TRBV3-1 (or the pseudogene TRBV3-2) and TRBJ2-3; 10 nucleotides agree with TRBD2. V lost 4 bases, J lost 0 bases, and 4 bases stayed unmatched. The CDR3 runs 16 residues. Germline V CDR1 and CDR2: LGHDT, YNNKEL (reference sequence). The CDR3 reads CASSPGLAASTDTQYF. The DNA for the CDR3 is TGTGCCAGCAGCCCCGGACTAGCGGCTAGCACAGATACGCAGTATTTT.

The chain employs TRBV12-3 or TRBV12-4 and TRBJ1-2, with D unresolved. CDR3 length: 13 amino acids. Trimming took off 3 bases at V and 8 bases at J, with 13 bases between the two ends. The CDR3 loop reads CASSFGLRAGYTF. The CDR3 coding sequence is TGTGCCAGCAGTTTCGGTCTCCGAGCGGGCTACACCTTC.

A few counts support this clone. The gene calls are TRBV6-5 and TRBJ1-1, with no clear D. CDR1 is MNHEY and CDR2 is SVGAGI in the germline V gene. V lost 2 bases, J lost 8 bases, and 12 bases lay in between. The CDR3 consists of 13 residues. The CDR3 region has the DNA TGTGCCAGCAGTTACAGACAATACAAAGAAGCTTTCTTT. Protein: CASSYRQYKEAFF.

The rearrangement links TRBV18 to TRBJ1-2, with D uncertain. The CDR3 is 14 residues long. Germline V lookup: CDR1 KGHSH, CDR2 LQKENI. Trimming shortened V by 3 bases and J by 5 bases, and 13 bases separated the two germline ends. Here the CDR3 reads CASSPSSDSYGYTF. The CDR3 bases are TGTGCCAGCTCACCTTCGTCAGACTCATATGGCTACACCTTC. The full variable domain, rest sourced from reference TRBV18 and TRBJ1-2, is NAGVMQNPRHLVRRRGQEARLRCSPMKGHSHVYWYRQLPEEGLKFMVYLQKENIIDESGMPKERFSAEFPKEGPSILRIQQVVRGDSAAYFCASSPSSDSYGYTFGSGTRLTVV.

The chain employs TRBV2 and TRBJ1-1; D might be TRBD1 (5 bases). Germline-derived CDR1 and CDR2 are SNHLY and FYNNEI. There are 15 residues in the CDR3. Between the trimmed V and J ends, which lost 3 bases and 1 base, there was a span of 12 bases. The CDR3 coding sequence is TGTGCCAGCAGTGAGTACGGTGGGGCGAACACTGAAGCTTTCTTT. Protein sequence: CASSEYGGANTEAFF.

This clone was seen only a few times. V is TRBV10-3 and J is TRBJ1-5; D remains unclear. Germline CDR1 ENHRY, CDR2 SYGVKD. The V end was cut by 3 bases, the J end by 5 bases, with 8 bases between. CDR3 length equals 13 residues. CDR3 DNA sequence: TGTGCCATCAGTGATCCTCCTGATCAGCCCCAGCATTTT. It translates to CAISDPPDQPQHF.

This chain links TRBV2 with TRBJ1-2; D not certain. CDR1 and CDR2 (germline): SNHLY, FYNNEI. The ends were cut back, 2 bases at V and 3 bases at J, with 13 bases in the middle. The CDR3 consists of 15 residues. The CDR3 loop reads CASSEWAALDYGYTF. The CDR3 region has the DNA TGTGCCAGCAGTGAATGGGCAGCCCTGGACTATGGCTACACCTTC.

This clone came up a few times. The chain combines TRBV7-9 with TRBJ2-5, with D unresolved. With 3 bases removed from V and 11 bases from J, the gap between germline ends came to 16 bases. The CDR3 extends over 13 amino acids. Looked up from germline, CDR1 is SEHNR and CDR2 is FQNEAQ (reference sequence). The CDR3 loop is CASSFGPQDLQYF. DNA of the CDR3: TGTGCCAGCAGCTTTGGCCCCCAGGATCTTCAGTACTTC.

The rearrangement joins TRBV5-4 to TRBJ2-5; D is possibly TRBD2 (6 bases). V dropped 0 bases and J dropped 0 bases, with 15 bases sitting between them. Germline V gene sequence: CDR1 SGHNT, CDR2 YYREEE (reference sequence). The CDR3 sequence is 17 residues long. Here the CDR3 DNA reads TGTGCCAGCAGCTTGGGGGGGGTCGCGGCTAACCAAGAGACCCAGTACTTC. The encoded protein is CASSLGGVAANQETQYF.

This rearrangement joins TRBV9 to TRBJ2-7, with 7 bases lining up with TRBD1. Germline lookup yields CDR1 SGDLS and CDR2 YYNGEE. Trimming removed 4 bases from V and 7 bases from J; junction bases left unmatched: 5. The CDR3 totals 12 residues. The CDR3 protein is CASSPQGQEQYF. In DNA, the CDR3 is TGTGCCAGCAGCCCCCAGGGACAGGAGCAGTACTTC.